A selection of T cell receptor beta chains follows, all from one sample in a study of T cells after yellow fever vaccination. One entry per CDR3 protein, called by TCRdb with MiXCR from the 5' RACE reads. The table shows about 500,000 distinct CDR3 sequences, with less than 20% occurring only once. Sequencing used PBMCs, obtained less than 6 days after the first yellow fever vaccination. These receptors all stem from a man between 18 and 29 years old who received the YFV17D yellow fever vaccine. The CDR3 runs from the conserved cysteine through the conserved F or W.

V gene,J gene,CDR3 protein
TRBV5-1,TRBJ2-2,CASWVGLAANTGELFF
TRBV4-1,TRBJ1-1,CASSQTGTASEAFF
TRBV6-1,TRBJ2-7,CASSWTGAYEQYF
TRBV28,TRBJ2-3,CASSSGGPNTDTQYF
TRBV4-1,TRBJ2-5,CASSSRTSGETQYF
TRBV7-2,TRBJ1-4,CASSSSLSEKLFF
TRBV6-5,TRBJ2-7,CASSYSPGTYEQYF
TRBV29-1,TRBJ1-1,CSVVGHPEYTEAFF
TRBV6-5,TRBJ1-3,CASSYSEGSDTIYF
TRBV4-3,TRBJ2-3,CASSQETDTQYF
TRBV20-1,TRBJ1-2,CSARETGSLEGYTF
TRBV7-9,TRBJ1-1,CASSSQGPITEAFF
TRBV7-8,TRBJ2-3,CASSQNRAEDTQYF